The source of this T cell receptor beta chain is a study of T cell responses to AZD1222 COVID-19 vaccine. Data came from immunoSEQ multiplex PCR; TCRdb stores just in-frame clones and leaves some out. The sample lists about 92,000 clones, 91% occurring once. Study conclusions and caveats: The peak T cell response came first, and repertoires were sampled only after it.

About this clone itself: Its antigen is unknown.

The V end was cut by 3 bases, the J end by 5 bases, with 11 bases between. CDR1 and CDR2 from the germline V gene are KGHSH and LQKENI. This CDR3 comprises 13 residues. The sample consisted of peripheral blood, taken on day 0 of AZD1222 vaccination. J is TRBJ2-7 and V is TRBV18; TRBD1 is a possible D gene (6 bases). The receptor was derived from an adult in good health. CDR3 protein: CASSPPDRNEQYF. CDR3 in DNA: TGTGCCAGCTCACCCCCAGACAGGAACGAGCAGTACTTC.